The 16 T cell receptor beta chains below were found in one sample sequenced in a study of T cells after yellow fever vaccination. MiXCR was run by TCRdb on the 5' RACE reads, yielding one entry per CDR3 protein. Of approximately 90,000 distinct CDR3 sequences in the sample, 4.5% to 6% were seen once. Sample: CD8+ T cells sorted from PBMCs, taken 10 days after the yellow fever booster vaccination. Receptors originate from a man between 18 and 35 years old who received the YFV17D yellow fever vaccine.

This clonotype was seen a handful of times. The V call is TRBV5-1, the J call TRBJ2-2; tentatively, D is TRBD1 or TRBD2 (5 bases each). CDR1 and CDR2 from the germline V gene are SGHRS and YFSETQ. Trimming took 4 bases from V and 2 from J, leaving 12 bases between them. This CDR3 is 15 amino acids long. The CDR3 DNA is TGCGCCAGCAGCCCAGGGACGGAAAACACCGGGGAGCTGTTTTTT. Its translation: CASSPGTENTGELFF.

This clonotype has a handful of counts. The genes are TRBV4-1 and TRBJ2-1; D may be TRBD1 (6 bases). In germline, CDR1 is MGHRA, CDR2 YSYEKL. The V end lost 0 bases, the J end lost 3 bases, and 9 bases lay between the germline ends. CDR3 length: 15 residues. DNA for the CDR3: TGCGCCAGCAGCCAAGAACCAGGGGACTACAATGAGCAGTTCTTC. It yields the protein CASSQEPGDYNEQFF.

In its sample, this clonotype was seen a few times. The J gene is TRBJ1-6, the V gene TRBV7-9; no clear D. Germline lookup yields CDR1 SEHNR and CDR2 FQNEAQ (reference sequence). V was trimmed by 7 bases and J by 10 bases, leaving 8 bases between them. The CDR3 extends over 11 amino acids. CDR3 region: CASTGGSPLHF. DNA of the CDR3: TGTGCCAGCACCGGAGGCTCACCCCTCCACTTT.

The V gene is TRBV6-2 or TRBV6-3, the J gene TRBJ2-5; the D gene is possibly TRBD2 (5 bases). The germline gives CDR1 MNHEY, CDR2 SVGEGT. Trimming left V 11 bases short and J 2 bases short, with 15 bases between. This CDR3 spans 13 amino acids. DNA of the CDR3: TGTGCCCTCAGCGGCGTAACGCAAGAGACCCAGTACTTC. It encodes CALSGVTQETQYF.

The chain is built from TRBV5-1 and TRBJ2-5, with unresolved D. This CDR3 is 16 amino acids long. Trimming took 0 bases from V and 3 from J, leaving 15 bases between them. The germline V gene encodes CDR1 SGHRS and CDR2 YFSETQ. The CDR3 is CASSLAENKREETQYF. The DNA of the CDR3 is TGCGCCAGCAGCTTGGCCGAGAACAAGCGTGAAGAGACCCAGTACTTC.

CDR3 sequence reads: CASSQEVSRTGGETQYF. CDR3 sequence (DNA): TGCGCCAGCAGCCAAGAGGTATCGAGAACAGGGGGAGAGACCCAGTACTTC. The V and J genes are TRBV4-3 and TRBJ2-5, with TRBD1 identical over 8 bases. Germline V CDR1 and CDR2: LGHNA, YSLEER. The CDR3 loop spans 17 amino acids. J gave up 4 bases and V 0 bases, and 10 bases lay outside the gene matches.

This clonotype was seen a few times. The chain links TRBV9 to TRBJ2-3; either TRBD1 or TRBD2 may supply D (5 bases each). Germline V gives CDR1 SGDLS, CDR2 YYNGEE. The CDR3 runs to 16 residues. V shed 0 bases and J shed 4 bases, with 15 bases lying between them. The CDR3 region has the DNA TGTGCCAGCAGCGTAGAATTAAGAGGGGCGGCAGATACGCAGTATTTT. Translated, it gives CASSVELRGAADTQYF.

This clonotype was observed many times. This chain links TRBV29-1 with TRBJ2-2; 7 nucleotides match TRBD1. Germline V gene lookup returns CDR1 SQVTM and CDR2 ANQGSEA. With V trimmed by 6 bases and J by 3 bases, 7 bases remained unmatched. The CDR3 runs to 14 residues. DNA of the CDR3: TGCAGCGTCCGCACCGACAGGGACACCGGGGAGCTGTTTTTT. This codes for CSVRTDRDTGELFF.

The V gene is TRBV27, the J gene TRBJ1-2; 9 bases are a match to TRBD1. Germline V CDR1 and CDR2: MNHEY, SMNVEV (reference sequence). This CDR3 contains 14 residues. Trimming took 4 bases from V and 4 from J; bases not matched to a gene: 4. The CDR3 DNA sequence: TGTGCCAGCAGTTGGACAGGGGCCGGCTATGGCTACACCTTC. It specifies CASSWTGAGYGYTF.

This clonotype was picked up a small number of times. This chain links TRBV29-1 with TRBJ2-7; 7 bases map to TRBD2. Per germline, CDR1 SQVTM and CDR2 ANQGSEA. This CDR3 contains 15 residues. After removal of 0 bases from V and 9 bases from J, the junction contained 14 bases not matched to a gene. The CDR3 region is CSVEEPSGGPLAQYF. In DNA form, the CDR3 reads TGCAGCGTTGAAGAACCTAGCGGAGGCCCATTGGCGCAGTACTTC.

The chain has TRBV12-5 and TRBJ1-2; D gene unclear. Germline V CDR1 and CDR2: LGHNT, FRNRAP. Trimming shortened V by 6 bases and J by 8 bases, and 19 bases separated the two germline ends. CDR3 length equals 14 residues. CDR3 amino acids: CASGGLSGSRGYTF. The CDR3 DNA follows: TGTGCTAGTGGCGGACTATCGGGCTCTCGGGGCTACACCTTC. Filled out from reference TRBV12-5 and TRBJ1-2, the complete variable domain reads DARVTQTPRHKVTEMGQEVTMRCQPILGHNTVFWYRQTMMQGLELLAYFRNRAPLDDSGMPKDRFSAEMPDATLATLKIQPSEPRDSAVYFCASGGLSGSRGYTFGSGTRLTVV.

This clonotype has a count of ten or more. The rearrangement links TRBV28 to TRBJ2-3, with TRBD2 matching 13 bases. V lost 4 bases, J lost 5 bases, and 9 bases stayed unmatched. The germline gives CDR1 MDHEN, CDR2 SYDVKM. The CDR3 runs to 17 residues. The CDR3, as DNA: TGTGCCAGCAGTTCCGGACTAGCGGGGGCCTCGGGAGATACGCAGTATTTT. Amino acid sequence: CASSSGLAGASGDTQYF.

This clonotype was counted many times. The V gene is TRBV7-8, the J gene TRBJ2-3; TRBD2 matches at 12 bases. Germline V lookup: CDR1 SGHVS, CDR2 FQNEAQ. The CDR3 consists of 15 residues. With 5 bases clipped from V and 6 bases from J, the junction kept 6 bases outside the gene matches. The CDR3 nucleotides are TGTGCCAGCAGCGCCACTAGCGGGGGGCTCGATACGCAGTATTTT. It codes for CASSATSGGLDTQYF.

The genes are TRBV2 and TRBJ2-3; D possibly corresponds to TRBD2 (6 bases). V was shortened by 7 bases and J by 0 bases, with 14 bases between the two germline ends. The CDR3 is 15 residues long. Germline V gives CDR1 SNHLY, CDR2 FYNNEI. The CDR3 loop reads CASNPLARSTDTQYF. The CDR3 DNA reads TGTGCCAGCAATCCGCTAGCGAGAAGCACAGATACGCAGTATTTT.

This clonotype appeared a few times. V and J are TRBV6-6 and TRBJ2-4; D remains ambiguous. Per germline, CDR1 MNHNY and CDR2 SVGAGI (reference sequence). This CDR3 spans 17 amino acids. V lost 6 bases and J lost 6, with 24 bases in between. CDR3 amino acids: CASRSKRATLVRNIQYF. The CDR3 DNA is TGTGCCAGCAGGAGCAAACGGGCGACCCTCGTTAGAAACATTCAGTACTTC.

This clonotype has a count of ten or more. V usage is TRBV27 and J usage is TRBJ2-5; 7 bases are a match to TRBD1. The CDR3 length is 15 residues. V lost 5 bases to trimming and J lost 5 bases; unmatched junction nucleotides: 11. Germline CDR1 reads MNHEY; CDR2 reads SMNVEV (reference sequence). The CDR3: CASSPLRQGRETQYF. The CDR3 bases are TGTGCCAGCAGTCCTCTCCGACAGGGTCGGGAGACCCAGTACTTC.